This T cell receptor beta chain was sequenced during a study of T-cell reconstitution after alpha-beta-depleted transplantation in children. Ten or more counts support this clonotype. Library preparation (for TCRbeta) was performed with unique molecular identifiers. Via MiXCR, TCRdb re-called the PCR reads, giving one row per CDR3 protein. Altogether 400,000 to 550,000 distinct CDR3 sequences are present, 10% being singletons, with the ten largest covering 2%. The sequences come from PBMCs, collected before TCRalphabeta/CD19-depleted stem cell transplant. This TCR was sampled from a child aged 2-15 years with inherited bone marrow failure, due to receive a stem cell transplant.

CDR3 amino acids: CASSYGGGWSSYEQYF. The CDR3 DNA is TGTGCCAGCAGTTATGGGGGCGGGTGGAGCTCCTACGAGCAGTACTTC. The chain recombines TRBV6-5 with TRBJ2-7, with D possibly matching TRBD1 (6 bases). The ends were cut back, 3 bases at V and 0 bases at J, with 15 bases in the middle. CDR1 is MNHEY, CDR2 SVGAGI, per germline. The CDR3 consists of 16 residues.